The 4 T cell receptor beta chains below were found in one sample sequenced in a study of shared clonotypes between healthy human individuals. TCRdb's table, derived via immunoSEQ multiplex PCR, lists solely in-frame clones and lacks some. Seen here are some 900,000 clones, 76% observed once, and the top ten hold approximately 1.5%. Sequencing input: memory CD4+ T cells sorted from blood. Described subset: CD45RA-negative fraction. The receptors derive from a man between 18 and 35 years old in good health.

This clone was seen more than once but under ten times. J is TRBJ1-6 and V is TRBV29-1; TRBD1 might be the D (6 bases). Trimming cost V 6 bases and J 9 bases, with 18 bases left between them. Germline V gene data show CDR1 as SQVTM and CDR2 as ANQGSEA. The length of the CDR3 is 14 residues. The CDR3 nucleotides are TGCAGCGTACTGGTGGGGGCTTTGGGTTCACCCCTCCACTTT. Its protein product is CSVLVGALGSPLHF.

This clone was seen a handful of times. This chain joins TRBV28 and TRBJ1-2; 8 bases line up with TRBD1. The CDR3 sequence is 15 residues long. Germline V CDR1 and CDR2: MDHEN, SYDVKM. The J segment lost 2 bases and the V segment lost 9 bases, leaving 11 bases of the junction unmatched. CDR3 bases: TGTGCCAGTAGTACAGGGGGAGCGGTAAACTATGGCTACACCTTC. Amino acid sequence: CASSTGGAVNYGYTF.

This clone was seen only a few times. The chain joins TRBV28 to TRBJ1-3; D ambiguous. The CDR3 length is 15 residues. Trimming cost V 2 bases and J 3 bases, with 11 bases left between them. Germline V CDR1 and CDR2: MDHEN, SYDVKM. The CDR3 DNA is TGTGCCAGCAGTTTAAGCGAGACTGTTGGAAACACCATATATTTT. It yields the protein CASSLSETVGNTIYF.

This chain joins TRBV7-2 and TRBJ1-1, with D tentatively TRBD1 (6 bases). This CDR3 is 15 amino acids long. The germline V gene encodes CDR1 SGHTA and CDR2 FQGNSA. V was pared by 5 bases and J by 1 base, with 14 bases between. The CDR3 region is CASSPRGPTNTEAFF. CDR3 DNA sequence: TGTGCCAGCAGCCCCAGGGGACCGACGAACACTGAAGCTTTCTTT.